This TCR beta chain came from a study of OX40 agonist ivuxolimab in advanced cancers. The wider study: Treatment of patients was with ivuxolimab, an agonistic anti-OX40 (CD134) antibody. General study results and limits: Researchers did not establish what antigens the expanded peripheral T cells target.

Germline V gives CDR1 SEHNR, CDR2 FQNEAQ (reference sequence). This CDR3 has 12 residues. V shed 5 bases and J shed 8 bases, with 10 bases lying between them. The protocol was immunoSEQ multiplex PCR, while the TCRdb copy is restricted to in-frame clones and leaves out a portion. The sample yields roughly 80,000 clones, 65% to 85% seen once. A remark on this clone: Its antigen remains unknown.

V gene TRBV7-9 combines with J gene TRBJ2-1; no clear D gene. This TCR derives from an adult with an advanced solid tumor such as melanoma, head and neck, liver or kidney cancer. The starting material was CD4+ or CD8+ T cells sorted from blood, obtained in a trial of the OX40 agonist ivuxolimab. CDR3 coding DNA: TGTGCCAGCAGCCGCGTGTCGGATGAGCAGTTCTTC. Translation gives CASSRVSDEQFF.